Detailed here is one TCR beta chain. What it binds is not known. Clones were sequenced by immunoSEQ multiplex PCR, and TCRdb holds only the in-frame ones, with some missing. The table records around 200,000 clones, more than 75% of them present only once. Germline CDR1 SGHNT, CDR2 YYREEE (reference sequence). Trimming at V came to 4 bases and at J to 0 bases, leaving 5 bases not matched to a gene. The CDR3 runs to 17 residues. These data belong to a study of cytotoxic CD8 clonotypes in ibrutinib-treated CLL. About the study: Outcomes included some 24 partial and 2 complete responses; after median 68 months, 14 stayed remitted and roughly twelve progressed.

Notes on the study in general: Relative to age-matched healthy donors, clonality at baseline was higher, and it tracked circulating CD8+ T-cell counts.

The sequence came from a human donor with chronic lymphocytic leukemia. The starting material was PBMCs, obtained after 12 months of ibrutinib treatment. This chain joins TRBV5-4 and TRBJ2-5; 14 nucleotides match TRBD2. DNA for the CDR3: TGTGCCAGCAGCCCGGGGACTAGCGGGAGTTACCAAGAGACCCAGTACTTC. Its protein product is CASSPGTSGSYQETQYF.